Each of the 23 T cell receptor beta chains below was sequenced from the same sample in a study of cytomegalovirus exposure and HLA in healthy donors. PCR amplification relied on 60 Vbeta primers (plus 13 Jbeta primers). The table came from immunoSEQ multiplex PCR; TCRdb's copy has only in-frame clones and leaves some out. Here the sample spans under 150,000 clones, approximately 71% being singletons. The material sequenced was PBMCs. Receptor source: a woman between 50 and 59 years old in good health and CMV-seronegative.

The V call is TRBV4-3, the J call TRBJ1-1; a possible D gene is TRBD1 (5 bases). This CDR3 region has 14 residues. Deletions cut 4 bases from V and 6 bases from J, with 15 bases between. Germline CDR1 reads LGHNA; CDR2 reads YSLEER. CDR3 amino acids: CASSPSTGLPEAFF. DNA of the CDR3: TGCGCCAGCAGCCCGTCCACAGGACTACCTGAAGCTTTCTTT.

V is TRBV7-9 and J is TRBJ2-2; 7 bases are shared with TRBD2. This CDR3 contains 13 residues. Unmatched junction bases numbered 5, after V lost 6 bases and J lost 7 bases. Germline V gene lookup returns CDR1 SEHNR and CDR2 FQNEAQ (reference sequence). Here the CDR3 reads CASRTRGVGELFF. CDR3 DNA: TGTGCCAGCAGGACTCGGGGGGTCGGGGAGCTGTTTTTT.

The V and J genes are TRBV5-1 and TRBJ1-3; D may be TRBD1 (5 bases). Between the trimmed V and J ends, which lost 4 bases and 0 bases, there was a span of 14 bases. The CDR3 is 16 amino acids. CDR1 and CDR2 (germline): SGHRS, YFSETQ. The CDR3 region has the DNA TGCGCCAGCAGCGGGGGGGACGGACTCTCTGGAAACACCATATATTTT. This translates into CASSGGDGLSGNTIYF.

This chain links TRBV23-1 with TRBJ2-5, with D perhaps TRBD1 (5 bases). TRBV23-1 is an ORF for which the function is uncertain. The CDR3 is made up of 14 amino acids. V dropped 3 bases and J dropped 0 bases, with 8 bases sitting between them. CDR3: CASSHNRYQETQYF. The DNA for the CDR3 is TGCGCCAGCAGTCATAACAGGTACCAAGAGACCCAGTACTTC.

The chain recombines TRBV6-1 with TRBJ1-4; 9 positions agree with TRBD1. V lost 5 bases to trimming and J lost 5 bases; unmatched junction nucleotides: 6. CDR1 MNHNS and CDR2 SASEGT come from the germline V gene. The CDR3 totals 15 residues. CDR3 DNA: TGTGCCAGCAGTCCGAGGACAGGGGCGAATGAAAAACTGTTTTTT. Translated, it gives CASSPRTGANEKLFF.

The V and J genes are TRBV7-2 and TRBJ2-7; 10 bases fit TRBD1. V dropped 1 base and J dropped 3; count of bases not matched to a gene: 6. CDR1 and CDR2 from the germline V gene are SGHTA and FQGNSA. This CDR3 is 16 amino acids long. This chain's CDR3 is CASSLDPGQGNYEQYF. For the CDR3, the DNA is TGTGCCAGCAGCTTAGACCCGGGACAGGGGAACTACGAGCAGTACTTC. Using reference TRBV7-2 and TRBJ2-7 for the parts outside the CDR3, the full variable domain is GAGVSQSPSNKVTEKGKDVELRCDPISGHTALYWYRQSLGQGLEFLIYFQGNSAPDKSGLPSDRFSAERTGGSVSTLTIQRTQQEDSAVYLCASSLDPGQGNYEQYFGPGTRLTVT.

This rearrangement joins TRBV4-3 to TRBJ2-3; 9 nucleotides agree with TRBD1. Unmatched junction bases numbered 3, after V lost 4 bases and J lost 1 base. The CDR3 spans 15 residues. Germline loops: CDR1 LGHNA, CDR2 YSLEER. In DNA, the CDR3 is TGCGCCAGCAGCCTACAGGGGGCAGGCACAGATACGCAGTATTTT. Amino acid sequence: CASSLQGAGTDTQYF.

The DNA of the CDR3 is TGTGCCAGCAGCCAGCCGACTAGGGGACTGCTAAGTTTAAGGGGCAATGAGCAGTTCTTC. It yields the protein CASSQPTRGLLSLRGNEQFF. The chain joins TRBV14 to TRBJ2-1; maybe TRBD2 (6 bases). The V gene's germline CDR1 is SGHDN and CDR2 FVKESK. Trimming stripped 3 bases from V and 6 bases from J, with 30 bases between. This CDR3 region has 20 residues.

The chain joins TRBV18 to TRBJ2-1, with D possibly TRBD1 on 6 matching bases. Germline values: CDR1 KGHSH, CDR2 LQKENI. V was clipped by 2 bases and J by 4 bases, with 15 bases between them. This CDR3 has 16 amino acids. The CDR3 DNA reads TGTGCCAGCTCACCAAAATCGGGACAAAATTACAATGAGCAGTTCTTC. Residues: CASSPKSGQNYNEQFF. Full variable domain (missing parts from reference TRBV18 and TRBJ2-1): NAGVMQNPRHLVRRRGQEARLRCSPMKGHSHVYWYRQLPEEGLKFMVYLQKENIIDESGMPKERFSAEFPKEGPSILRIQQVVRGDSAAYFCASSPKSGQNYNEQFFGPGTRLTVL.

The rearrangement uses TRBV4-3 and TRBJ1-5; 7 positions match TRBD1. This CDR3 has 15 amino acids. Germline V CDR1 and CDR2: LGHNA, YSLEER. Trimming took 1 base from V and 4 from J; bases not matched to a gene: 4. The CDR3: CASSQAGGRNQPQHF. CDR3 nucleotide sequence: TGCGCCAGCAGCCAAGCAGGGGGGAGGAATCAGCCCCAGCATTTT.

This clone was seen a few times. Other DNA sequences in this sample translate to the same CDR3. The chain links TRBV5-1 to TRBJ2-7; 9 bases line up with TRBD1. Germline values: CDR1 SGHRS, CDR2 YFSETQ. J gave up 3 bases and V 3 bases, and 4 bases lay outside the gene matches. The CDR3 contains 14 residues. CDR3 in amino acids: CASSSPGQGYEQYF. Written as DNA, the CDR3 is TGCGCCAGCAGCTCACCGGGACAGGGCTACGAGCAGTACTTC.

V is TRBV2 and J is TRBJ2-7; D is possibly TRBD1 (5 bases). CDR1 SNHLY and CDR2 FYNNEI come from the germline V gene. The CDR3 loop spans 15 amino acids. Trimming stripped 0 bases from V and 0 bases from J, with 9 bases between. CDR3 sequence reads: CASSEAVQASYEQYF. The CDR3 DNA follows: TGTGCCAGCAGTGAAGCCGTACAGGCCTCCTACGAGCAGTACTTC.

This chain connects TRBV7-2 to TRBJ2-5; D not certain. Germline V gene data show CDR1 as SGHTA and CDR2 as FQGNSA. CDR3 length: 12 amino acids. The germline V and J ends were trimmed by 5 bases and 7 bases, with 11 bases remaining between them. This chain's CDR3 is CASSPLSGTQYF. The CDR3 DNA follows: TGTGCCAGCAGCCCCCTCTCGGGGACCCAGTACTTC.

The rearrangement joins TRBV18 to TRBJ1-4; tentative D call: TRBD1 (6 bases). Germline V gene lookup returns CDR1 KGHSH and CDR2 LQKENI. The CDR3 is 16 residues long. Trimming removed 6 bases from V and 8 bases from J, with 22 bases in between. Here the CDR3 reads CASSPVGGELREKLFF. CDR3 DNA: TGTGCCAGCTCTCCCGTAGGGGGGGAACTGCGCGAAAAACTGTTTTTT.

This sequence joins TRBV5-1 and TRBJ1-1; 9 bases align to TRBD1. CDR1 SGHRS and CDR2 YFSETQ come from the germline V gene. The V and J ends lost 2 bases and 5 bases, in that order; junction bases with no gene match: 4. The CDR3 sequence is 14 residues long. CDR3 sequence reads: CASSLQGARTEAFF. The CDR3, as DNA: TGCGCCAGCAGCTTACAGGGGGCGCGGACTGAAGCTTTCTTT.

This clone was observed a handful of times. This chain uses TRBV2 with TRBJ2-5, with 16 positions matching TRBD2. V shed 3 bases and J 5 bases; nucleotides not matched to a gene: 3. This CDR3 has 16 residues. CDR1 and CDR2 (germline): SNHLY, FYNNEI. CDR3 sequence (DNA): TGTGCCAGCAGTGATGGGACTAGCGGGGGGGCGGAGACCCAGTACTTC. Residues: CASSDGTSGGAETQYF.

On this clone: A much larger clone is a single base away; this may be a read error. The chain's CDR3 is CASSGTENTEAFF. CDR3 DNA sequence: TGTGCCAGCAGCGGGACAGAGAACACTGAAGCTTTCTTT. This chain joins TRBV6-5 and TRBJ1-1, with 7 bases aligning to TRBD1. This CDR3 has 13 amino acids. The trim removed 6 bases at V and 1 base at J, leaving 2 bases unmatched. Looked up from germline, CDR1 is MNHEY and CDR2 is SVGAGI.

The chain combines TRBV2 with TRBJ2-3, with TRBD1 as a possible D gene (5 bases). This CDR3 region has 14 residues. Trimming left V 6 bases short and J 0 bases short, with 10 bases between. CDR1 and CDR2 (germline): SNHLY, FYNNEI. The CDR3 sequence: CASRKGVSTDTQYF. CDR3 DNA sequence: TGTGCCAGCAGGAAAGGGGTTAGCACAGATACGCAGTATTTT.

The V call is TRBV10-3, the J call TRBJ2-7, with TRBD1 identical over 10 bases. The germline V gene has CDR1 ENHRY and CDR2 SYGVKD. The CDR3 totals 16 residues. With V trimmed by 4 bases and J by 3 bases, 9 bases remained unmatched. CDR3 loop: CAISVTGDRGGYEQYF. Here the CDR3 DNA reads TGTGCCATCAGTGTCACCGGGGACAGGGGCGGCTACGAGCAGTACTTC.

This chain uses TRBV5-1 with TRBJ1-1; D uncertain. The CDR3 sequence is 13 residues long. The V gene's germline CDR1 is SGHRS and CDR2 YFSETQ. Deletions cut 4 bases from V and 1 base from J, with 8 bases between. The CDR3 region is CASSTVPNTEAFF. CDR3 coding DNA: TGCGCCAGCAGCACTGTCCCGAACACTGAAGCTTTCTTT.

The chain uses TRBV6-5 and TRBJ1-2, with 11 bases identical to TRBD1. Trimming at V came to 0 bases and at J to 8 bases, leaving 5 bases not matched to a gene. The CDR3 consists of 15 residues. The germline V gene encodes CDR1 MNHEY and CDR2 SVGAGI. CDR3 in amino acids: CASSYSRTGGGGYTF. The CDR3 region has the DNA TGTGCCAGCAGTTACTCCCGGACAGGGGGCGGGGGCTACACCTTC.

V gene TRBV4-3 combines with J gene TRBJ2-3, with a possible D match to TRBD1 (5 bases). V dropped 0 bases and J dropped 4 bases, with 5 bases sitting between them. The V gene's germline CDR1 is LGHNA and CDR2 YSLEER. This CDR3 comprises 13 residues. CDR3 sequence reads: CASSQEGADTQYF. The DNA of the CDR3 is TGCGCCAGCAGCCAAGAAGGGGCAGATACGCAGTATTTT.

This chain joins TRBV7-2 and TRBJ1-2; 7 bases align to TRBD1. V was pared by 4 bases and J by 6 bases, with 8 bases of the junction left unmatched. The CDR3 totals 14 residues. Looked up from germline, CDR1 is SGHTA and CDR2 is FQGNSA. CDR3 region: CASSSRQGRNGYTF. The CDR3 DNA reads as TGTGCCAGCAGCTCCCGACAGGGTAGAAATGGCTACACCTTC.